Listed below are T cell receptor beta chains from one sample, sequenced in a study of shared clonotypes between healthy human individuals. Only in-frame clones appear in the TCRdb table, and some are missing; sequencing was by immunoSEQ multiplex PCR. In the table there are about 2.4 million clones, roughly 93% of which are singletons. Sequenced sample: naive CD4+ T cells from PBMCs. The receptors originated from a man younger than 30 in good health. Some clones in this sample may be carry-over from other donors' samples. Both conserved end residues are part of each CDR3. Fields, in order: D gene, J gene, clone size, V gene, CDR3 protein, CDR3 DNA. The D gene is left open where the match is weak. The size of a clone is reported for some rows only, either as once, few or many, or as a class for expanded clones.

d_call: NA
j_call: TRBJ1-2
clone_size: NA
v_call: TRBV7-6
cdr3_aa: CASSSRGRLNYGYTF
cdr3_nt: TGTGCCAGCAGCTCCCGCGGCAGGCTGAACTATGGCTACACCTTC

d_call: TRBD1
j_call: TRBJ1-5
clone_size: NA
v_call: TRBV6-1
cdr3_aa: CASRERRWTGSNQPQHF
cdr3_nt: TGTGCCAGCAGGGAAAGGAGGTGGACAGGTAGCAATCAGCCCCAGCATTTT

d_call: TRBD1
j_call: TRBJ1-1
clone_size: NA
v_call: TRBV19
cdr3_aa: CASSIAYRGMNTEAFF
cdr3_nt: TGTGCCAGTAGTATAGCATACAGGGGGATGAACACTGAAGCTTTCTTT

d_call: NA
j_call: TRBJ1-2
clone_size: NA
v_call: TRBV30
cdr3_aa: CAWSVKGSYGYTF
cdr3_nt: TGTGCCTGGAGTGTAAAGGGCAGCTATGGCTACACCTTC

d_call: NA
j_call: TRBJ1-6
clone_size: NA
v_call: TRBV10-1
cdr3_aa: CASSESGALGTPLHF
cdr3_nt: TGCGCCAGCAGTGAGTCTGGGGCCCTCGGGACACCCCTCCACTTT

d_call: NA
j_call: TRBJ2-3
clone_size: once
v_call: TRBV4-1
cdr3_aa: CASSHPPPPGSITDTQYF
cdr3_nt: TGCGCCAGCAGCCACCCACCCCCACCGGGATCCATCACAGATACGCAGTATTTT

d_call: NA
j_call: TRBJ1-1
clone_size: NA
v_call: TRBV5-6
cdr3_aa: CASSFLSLEAFF
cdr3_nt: TGTGCCAGCAGCTTCCTTTCCCTTGAAGCTTTCTTT

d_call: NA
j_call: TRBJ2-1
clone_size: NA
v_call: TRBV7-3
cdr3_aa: CASSRHQGRGAPSYNEQFF
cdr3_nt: TGTGCCAGCAGTCGACACCAGGGCAGGGGGGCCCCCTCCTACAATGAGCAGTTCTTC

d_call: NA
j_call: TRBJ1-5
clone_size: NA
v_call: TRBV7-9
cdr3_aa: CASSLQGSNQPQHF
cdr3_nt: TGTGCCAGCAGCTTACAGGGGTCTAATCAGCCCCAGCATTTT

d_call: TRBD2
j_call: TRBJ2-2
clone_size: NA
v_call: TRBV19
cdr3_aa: CASSTVAGSNTGELFF
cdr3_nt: TGTGCCAGTAGTACAGTAGCGGGATCGAACACCGGGGAGCTGTTTTTT

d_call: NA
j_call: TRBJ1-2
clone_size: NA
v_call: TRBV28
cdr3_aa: CASRTGQSEYGYTF
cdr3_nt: TGTGCCAGCAGAACCGGCCAGAGCGAATATGGCTACACCTTC

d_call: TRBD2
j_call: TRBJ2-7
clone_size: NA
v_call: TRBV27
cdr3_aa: CASSLAGGPAGEQYF
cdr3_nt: TGTGCCAGCAGTTTGGCGGGAGGGCCAGCTGGCGAGCAGTACTTC

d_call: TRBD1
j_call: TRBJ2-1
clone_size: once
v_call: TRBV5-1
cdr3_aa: CASSLSGQSPNEQFF
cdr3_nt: TGCGCCAGCAGCCTTTCGGGACAGTCGCCAAATGAGCAGTTCTTC

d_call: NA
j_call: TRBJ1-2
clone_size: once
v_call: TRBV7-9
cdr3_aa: CASSLNNYGYTF
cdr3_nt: TGTGCCAGCAGCTTAAACAACTATGGCTACACCTTC

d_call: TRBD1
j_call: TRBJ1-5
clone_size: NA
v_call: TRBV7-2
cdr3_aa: CASSSNRGGQPQHF
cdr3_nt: TGTGCCAGCAGCTCAAACAGGGGTGGTCAGCCCCAGCATTTT

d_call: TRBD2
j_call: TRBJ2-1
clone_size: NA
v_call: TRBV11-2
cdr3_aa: CASSLLLAGWEQFF
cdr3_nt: TGTGCCAGCAGCTTATTGCTAGCGGGATGGGAGCAGTTCTTC